The sequence of this TCR beta chain was determined in a study of shared clonotypes between healthy human individuals. Study-wide results and limits: Sampling involved blood alone; tissue repertoires likely differ.

Germline values: CDR1 SGHDT, CDR2 YYEEEE. The V end was cut by 5 bases, the J end by 10 bases, with 19 bases between. The CDR3 runs to 14 residues. Concerning this clone itself: Its antigen is unidentified.

TCRdb's table, derived via immunoSEQ multiplex PCR, lists solely in-frame clones and lacks some. The repertoire holds over a million clones, with approximately 96% as singletons. The source material was naive CD4+ T cells sorted from blood. Subset meaning: CD45RA+ positively selected. The origin of this receptor is a man aged 25 to 40 in good health. The V and J genes are TRBV5-6 and TRBJ2-1, with D perhaps matching TRBD2 (6 bases). The CDR3 spells CASRSGTARGEQFF. The CDR3 nucleotides read TGTGCCAGCAGATCCGGGACCGCACGGGGGGAGCAGTTCTTC.